The clone carrying this TCR beta chain was picked up one time. This entry belongs to a study of blood T cell repertoires in COVID-19. Study-level information: The United States, Italy and Spain supplied acute and convalescent COVID-19 samples.

In the authors' workflow: Estimates of nucleated cell counts were drawn from the amplification of reference gene primers. The method was immunoSEQ multiplex PCR; TCRdb's version includes in-frame clones alone and lacks a portion of them. Clonal size and the V and J genes are those of that table, whereas D and trimming came from the DNA. The data contain approximately 100,000 clones, 92% of them singletons. V lost 7 bases and J lost 1, with 11 bases in between. The V gene's germline CDR1 is GTSNPN and CDR2 SVGIG (reference sequence). CDR3 length: 13 residues. The sequenced sample consisted of peripheral blood. The chain uses TRBV30 and TRBJ2-1; D gene uncertain. The TCR originated in a man between 70 and 80 years old with acute or convalescent COVID-19. Written as DNA, the CDR3 is TGTGCCTATACGAGAGCTTCCTACAATGAGCAGTTCTTC. It encodes CAYTRASYNEQFF.